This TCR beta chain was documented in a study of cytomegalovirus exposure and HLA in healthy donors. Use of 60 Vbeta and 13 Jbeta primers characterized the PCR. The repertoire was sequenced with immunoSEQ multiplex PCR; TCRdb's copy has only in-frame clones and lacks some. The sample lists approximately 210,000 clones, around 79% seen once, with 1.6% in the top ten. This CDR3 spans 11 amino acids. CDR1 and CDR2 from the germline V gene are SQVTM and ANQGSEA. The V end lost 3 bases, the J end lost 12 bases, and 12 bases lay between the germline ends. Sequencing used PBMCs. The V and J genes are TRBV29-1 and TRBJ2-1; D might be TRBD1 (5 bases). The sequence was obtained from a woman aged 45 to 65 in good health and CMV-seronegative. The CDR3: CSVDRENGQFF. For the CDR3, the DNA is TGCAGCGTTGACAGGGAAAACGGGCAGTTCTTC.